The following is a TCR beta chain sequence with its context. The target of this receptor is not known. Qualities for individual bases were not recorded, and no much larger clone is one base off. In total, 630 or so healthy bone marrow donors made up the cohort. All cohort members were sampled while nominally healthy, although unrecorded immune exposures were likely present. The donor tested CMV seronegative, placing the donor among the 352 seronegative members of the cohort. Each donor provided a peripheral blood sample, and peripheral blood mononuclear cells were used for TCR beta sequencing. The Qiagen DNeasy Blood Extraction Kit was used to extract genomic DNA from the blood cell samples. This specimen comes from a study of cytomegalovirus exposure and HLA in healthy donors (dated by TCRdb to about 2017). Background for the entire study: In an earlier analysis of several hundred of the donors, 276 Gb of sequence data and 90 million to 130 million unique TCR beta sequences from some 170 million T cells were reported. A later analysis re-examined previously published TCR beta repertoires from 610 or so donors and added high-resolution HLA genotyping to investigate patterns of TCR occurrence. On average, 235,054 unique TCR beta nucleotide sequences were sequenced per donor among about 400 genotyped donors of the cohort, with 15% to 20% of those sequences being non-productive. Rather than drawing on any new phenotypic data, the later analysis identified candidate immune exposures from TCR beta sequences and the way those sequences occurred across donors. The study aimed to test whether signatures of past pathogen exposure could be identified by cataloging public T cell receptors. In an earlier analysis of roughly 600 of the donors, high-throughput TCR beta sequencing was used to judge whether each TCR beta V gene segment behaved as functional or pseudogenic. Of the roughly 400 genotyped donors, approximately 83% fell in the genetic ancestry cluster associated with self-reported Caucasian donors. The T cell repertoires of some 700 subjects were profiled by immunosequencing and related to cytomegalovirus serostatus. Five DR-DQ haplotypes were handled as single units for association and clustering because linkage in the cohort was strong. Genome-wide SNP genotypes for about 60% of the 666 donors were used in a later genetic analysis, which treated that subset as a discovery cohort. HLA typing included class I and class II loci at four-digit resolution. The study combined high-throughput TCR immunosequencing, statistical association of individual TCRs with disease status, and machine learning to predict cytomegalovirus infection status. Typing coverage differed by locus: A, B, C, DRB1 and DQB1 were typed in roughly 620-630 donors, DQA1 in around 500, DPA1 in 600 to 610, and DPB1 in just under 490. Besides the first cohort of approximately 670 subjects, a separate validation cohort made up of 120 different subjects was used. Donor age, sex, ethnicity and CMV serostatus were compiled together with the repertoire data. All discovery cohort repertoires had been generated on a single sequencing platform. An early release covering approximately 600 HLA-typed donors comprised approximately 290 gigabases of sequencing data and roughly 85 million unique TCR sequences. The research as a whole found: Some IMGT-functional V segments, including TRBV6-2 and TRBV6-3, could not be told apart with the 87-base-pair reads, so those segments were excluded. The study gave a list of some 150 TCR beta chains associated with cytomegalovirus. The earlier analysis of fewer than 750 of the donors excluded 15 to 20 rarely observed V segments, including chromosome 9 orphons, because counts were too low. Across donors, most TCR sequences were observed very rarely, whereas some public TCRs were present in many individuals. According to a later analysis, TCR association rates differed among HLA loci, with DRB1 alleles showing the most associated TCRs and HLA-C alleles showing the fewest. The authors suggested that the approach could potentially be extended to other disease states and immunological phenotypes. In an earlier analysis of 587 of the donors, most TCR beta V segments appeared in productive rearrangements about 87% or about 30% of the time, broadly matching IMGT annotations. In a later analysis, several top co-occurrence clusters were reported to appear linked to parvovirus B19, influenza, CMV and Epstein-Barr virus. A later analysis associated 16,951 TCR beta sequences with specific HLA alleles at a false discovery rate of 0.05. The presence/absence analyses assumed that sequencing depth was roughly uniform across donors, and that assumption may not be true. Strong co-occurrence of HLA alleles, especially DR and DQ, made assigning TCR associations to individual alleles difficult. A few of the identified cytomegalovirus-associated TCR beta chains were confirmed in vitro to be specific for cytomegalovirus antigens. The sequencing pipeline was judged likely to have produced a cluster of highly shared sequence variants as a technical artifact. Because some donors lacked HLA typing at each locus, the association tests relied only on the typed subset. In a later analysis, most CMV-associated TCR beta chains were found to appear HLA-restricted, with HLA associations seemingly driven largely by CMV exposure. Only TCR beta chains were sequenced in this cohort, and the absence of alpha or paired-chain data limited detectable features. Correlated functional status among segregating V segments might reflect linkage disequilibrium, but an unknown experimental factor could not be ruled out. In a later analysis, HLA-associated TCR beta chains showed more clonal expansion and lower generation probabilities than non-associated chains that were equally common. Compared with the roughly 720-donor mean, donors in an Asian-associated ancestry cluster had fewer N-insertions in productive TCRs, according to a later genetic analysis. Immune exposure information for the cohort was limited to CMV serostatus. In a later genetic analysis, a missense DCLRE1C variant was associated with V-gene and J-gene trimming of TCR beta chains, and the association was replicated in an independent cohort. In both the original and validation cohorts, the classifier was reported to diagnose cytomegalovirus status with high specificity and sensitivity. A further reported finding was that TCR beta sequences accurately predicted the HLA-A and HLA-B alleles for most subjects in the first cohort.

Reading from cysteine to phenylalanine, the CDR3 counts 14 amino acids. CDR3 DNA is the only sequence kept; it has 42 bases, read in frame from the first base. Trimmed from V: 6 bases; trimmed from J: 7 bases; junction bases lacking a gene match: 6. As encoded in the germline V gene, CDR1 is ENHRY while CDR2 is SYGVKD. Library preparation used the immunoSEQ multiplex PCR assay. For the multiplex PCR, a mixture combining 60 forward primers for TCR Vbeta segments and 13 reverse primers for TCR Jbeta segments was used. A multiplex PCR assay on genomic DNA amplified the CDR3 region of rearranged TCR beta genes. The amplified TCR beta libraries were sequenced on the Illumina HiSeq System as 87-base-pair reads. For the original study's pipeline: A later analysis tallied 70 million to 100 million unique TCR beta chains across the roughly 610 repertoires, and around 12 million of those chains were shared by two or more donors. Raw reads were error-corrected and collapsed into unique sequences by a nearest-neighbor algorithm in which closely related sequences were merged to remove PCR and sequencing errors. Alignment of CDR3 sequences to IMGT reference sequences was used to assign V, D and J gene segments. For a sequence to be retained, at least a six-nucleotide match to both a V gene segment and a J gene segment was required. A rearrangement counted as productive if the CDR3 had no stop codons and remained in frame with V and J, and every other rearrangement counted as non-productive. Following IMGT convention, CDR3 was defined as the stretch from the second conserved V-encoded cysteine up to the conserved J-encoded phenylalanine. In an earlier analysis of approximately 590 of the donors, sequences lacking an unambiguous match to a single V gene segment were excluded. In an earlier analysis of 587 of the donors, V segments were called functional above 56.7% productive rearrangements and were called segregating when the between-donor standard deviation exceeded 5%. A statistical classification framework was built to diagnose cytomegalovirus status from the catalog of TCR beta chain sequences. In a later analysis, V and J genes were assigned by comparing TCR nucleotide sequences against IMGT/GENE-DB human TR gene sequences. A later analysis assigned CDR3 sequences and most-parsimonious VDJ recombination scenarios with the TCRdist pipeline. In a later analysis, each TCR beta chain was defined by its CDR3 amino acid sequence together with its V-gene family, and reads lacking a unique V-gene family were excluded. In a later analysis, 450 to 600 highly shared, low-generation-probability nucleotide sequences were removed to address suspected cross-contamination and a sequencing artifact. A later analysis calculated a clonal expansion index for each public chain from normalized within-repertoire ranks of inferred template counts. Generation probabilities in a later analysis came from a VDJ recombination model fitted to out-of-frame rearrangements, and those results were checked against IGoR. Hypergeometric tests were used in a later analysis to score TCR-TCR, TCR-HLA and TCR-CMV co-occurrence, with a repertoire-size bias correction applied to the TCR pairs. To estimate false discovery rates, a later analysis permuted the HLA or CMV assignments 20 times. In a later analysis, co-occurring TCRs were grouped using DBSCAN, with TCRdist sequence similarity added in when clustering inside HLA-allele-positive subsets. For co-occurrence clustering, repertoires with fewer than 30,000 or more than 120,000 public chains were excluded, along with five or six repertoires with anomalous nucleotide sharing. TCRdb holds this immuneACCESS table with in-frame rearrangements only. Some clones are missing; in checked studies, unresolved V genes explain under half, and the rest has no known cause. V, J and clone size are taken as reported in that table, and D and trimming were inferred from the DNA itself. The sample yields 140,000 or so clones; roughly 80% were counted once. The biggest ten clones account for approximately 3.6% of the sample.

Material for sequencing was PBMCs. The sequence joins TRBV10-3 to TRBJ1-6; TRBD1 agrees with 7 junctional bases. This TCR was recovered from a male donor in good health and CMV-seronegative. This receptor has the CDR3 CAIRRDSRNSPLHF. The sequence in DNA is TGTGCCATCAGGCGGGACAGTCGGAATTCACCCCTCCACTTT.